Below, 6 T cell receptor beta chains from the same sample are listed, as sequenced in a study of blood T cell repertoires in COVID-19. TCRdb's table, derived via immunoSEQ multiplex PCR, lists solely in-frame clones and lacks some. The table lists 250,000 or so clones, roughly 88% of them singletons, with about 4% in the top ten. The sequenced sample was PBMCs or T cells enriched from blood (not recorded which). The receptor set was obtained from a woman aged 25-40 years who had been exposed to COVID-19.

The V call is TRBV19, the J call TRBJ1-4, with 9 bases identical to TRBD1. The CDR3 is 20 amino acids. Germline assignment: CDR1 LNHDA and CDR2 SQIVND (reference sequence). Unmatched junction bases numbered 22, after V lost 3 bases and J lost 8 bases. Written as DNA, the CDR3 is TGTGCCAGTAGTATGAGAGGTCGGGACAGGGTTACTCGTGCTCTCGAAAAACTGTTTTTT. Amino acid sequence: CASSMRGRDRVTRALEKLFF.

The count of this clone is one. CDR3 sequence: CASSVDWNTEAFF. The CDR3 DNA sequence: TGTGCCAGCAGCGTGGACTGGAACACTGAAGCTTTCTTT. The rearrangement joins TRBV9 to TRBJ1-1; D gene uncertain. The CDR3 runs to 13 residues. The ends were cut back, 2 bases at V and 1 base at J, with 6 bases in the middle. The germline V gene encodes CDR1 SGDLS and CDR2 YYNGEE.

V gene TRBV7-9 combines with J gene TRBJ2-2; D may be TRBD1 (6 bases). V lost 1 base and J 3 bases, leaving 9 bases between the germline ends. This CDR3 is 15 amino acids long. Per the germline V gene, CDR1 is SEHNR and CDR2 is FQNEAQ (reference sequence). CDR3 DNA sequence: TGTGCCAGCAGCTTAGAGCAGGGGCACACCGGGGAGCTGTTTTTT. Translation: CASSLEQGHTGELFF.

V gene TRBV19 combines with J gene TRBJ2-7; perhaps TRBD1 as D (6 bases). Germline V gene data show CDR1 as LNHDA and CDR2 as SQIVND (reference sequence). This CDR3 is built from 14 residues. V was cut by 4 bases and J by 3 bases, with 13 bases left in between. CDR3 loop: CASSTGQPSYEQYF. CDR3 DNA sequence: TGTGCCAGTAGTACTGGACAGCCGAGCTACGAGCAGTACTTC.

The J gene is TRBJ2-5, the V gene TRBV28; 11 positions agree with TRBD2. V lost 2 bases and J lost 4; bases outside the gene matches: 3. Germline-derived CDR1 and CDR2 are MDHEN and SYDVKM. This CDR3 region has 15 residues. CDR3 loop: CASSLGTSGLETQYF. As DNA, the CDR3 is TGTGCCAGCAGTTTAGGGACTAGCGGATTAGAGACCCAGTACTTC.

The rearrangement uses TRBV3-1 (or the pseudogene TRBV3-2) and TRBJ2-3; perhaps TRBD2 as D (6 bases). Trimming removed 4 bases from V and 0 bases from J, with 17 bases in between. The CDR3 consists of 17 residues. CDR1 LGHDT and CDR2 YNNKEL come from the germline V gene (reference sequence). CDR3 sequence reads: CASSLSIPGVSTDTQYF. CDR3 sequence (DNA): TGTGCCAGCAGCCTCTCTATCCCGGGGGTTAGCACAGATACGCAGTATTTT.